This entry lists 20 T cell receptor beta chains sequenced from one sample in a study of blood T cell repertoires in COVID-19. Clones were sequenced by immunoSEQ multiplex PCR, and TCRdb holds only the in-frame ones, with some missing. Of approximately 250,000 clones listed, roughly 86% are singletons. Specimen: peripheral blood. Receptor source: a woman aged 55-70 years who had recovered from COVID-19.

The rearrangement joins TRBV18 to TRBJ1-1, with D maybe TRBD1 (6 bases). This CDR3 has 16 amino acids. The V end lost 4 bases, the J end lost 0 bases, and 15 bases lay between the germline ends. Per germline, CDR1 KGHSH and CDR2 LQKENI. In DNA, the CDR3 is TGTGCCAGCTCACAGGTGGGGGCCGCGGTGAACACTGAAGCTTTCTTT. Amino acid sequence: CASSQVGAAVNTEAFF. The entire variable domain, with the rest obtained from reference TRBV18 and TRBJ1-1, is as follows: NAGVMQNPRHLVRRRGQEARLRCSPMKGHSHVYWYRQLPEEGLKFMVYLQKENIIDESGMPKERFSAEFPKEGPSILRIQQVVRGDSAAYFCASSQVGAAVNTEAFFGQGTRLTVV.

The rearrangement joins TRBV12-3 or TRBV12-4 to TRBJ2-2, with D perhaps TRBD1 (5 bases). This CDR3 is built from 13 residues. V lost 4 bases to trimming and J lost 7 bases, with 10 bases between them. Written as DNA, the CDR3 is TGTGCCAGCAGTTCCAGGGAAATCGGGGAGCTGTTTTTT. It is translated as CASSSREIGELFF.

This sequence joins TRBV7-2 and TRBJ2-3; D might be TRBD2 (5 bases). V gave up 10 bases and J gave up 1 base, with 12 bases separating them. Germline V gives CDR1 SGHTA, CDR2 FQGNSA. The CDR3 consists of 13 residues. DNA of the CDR3: TGTGCCACCCCTTGGCGGGGCACAGATACGCAGTATTTT. Translated, it gives CATPWRGTDTQYF.

The J gene is TRBJ2-2, the V gene TRBV20-1; D is uncertain. Germline V gene sequence: CDR1 DFQATT, CDR2 SNEGSKA (reference sequence). This CDR3 is 15 amino acids long. The V end was cut by 3 bases, the J end by 5 bases, with 16 bases between. CDR3 DNA sequence: TGCAGTGCTAGTTACCAGGCGAAAAGAACCGGGGAGCTGTTTTTT. Translation: CSASYQAKRTGELFF.

The rearrangement uses TRBV29-1 and TRBJ1-1; TRBD1 aligns across 8 bases. V trimming: 4 bases; J trimming: 0 bases; junction bases outside the gene matches: 4. Germline V gene sequence: CDR1 SQVTM, CDR2 ANQGSEA. The CDR3 sequence is 14 residues long. The CDR3 DNA follows: TGCAGCGTTGGCCGGGACAGGCTGAACACTGAAGCTTTCTTT. Its protein product is CSVGRDRLNTEAFF.

V is TRBV6-5 and J is TRBJ1-4; D may be TRBD1 (5 bases). Germline CDR1 reads MNHEY; CDR2 reads SVGAGI. This CDR3 contains 15 residues. Trimming took 7 bases from V and 3 from J, leaving 15 bases between them. In nucleotides, the CDR3 is TGTGCCAGCACCAACGGGGGTTCGTCTAATGAAAAACTGTTTTTT. It translates to CASTNGGSSNEKLFF.

The genes are TRBV28 and TRBJ1-2, with 7 bases matching TRBD1. Trimming cost V 3 bases and J 3 bases; bases outside gene matches: 4. The CDR3 runs to 14 residues. Germline V gene lookup returns CDR1 MDHEN and CDR2 SYDVKM. This CDR3 is CASSLLGGDYGYTF. The CDR3 DNA reads TGTGCCAGCAGTTTGTTAGGGGGCGACTATGGCTACACCTTC.

The chain links TRBV29-1 to TRBJ2-3; D possibly corresponds to TRBD1 (5 bases). Germline CDR1 reads SQVTM; CDR2 reads ANQGSEA. The CDR3 consists of 14 residues. V lost 1 base and J lost 5, with 13 bases in between. CDR3 in amino acids: CSVEGWDRGDTQYF. Here the CDR3 DNA reads TGCAGCGTTGAAGGTTGGGATAGGGGAGATACGCAGTATTTT.

The V and J genes are TRBV7-2 and TRBJ2-7; tentatively, D is TRBD2 (6 bases). The V end was cut by 4 bases, the J end by 6 bases, with 22 bases between. The length of the CDR3 is 16 residues. The germline V gene encodes CDR1 SGHTA and CDR2 FQGNSA. The CDR3 DNA sequence: TGTGCCAGCAGCTCAGGATGGTTGGGACTCCGGGGCGAGCAGTACTTC. It is translated as CASSSGWLGLRGEQYF.

This clone came up a few times. The rearrangement links TRBV11-2 to TRBJ2-1; perhaps TRBD1 as D (6 bases). Trimming pared 5 bases from V and 0 bases from J, leaving 11 bases between. The CDR3 consists of 15 residues. Germline-derived CDR1 and CDR2 are SGHAT and FQNNGV. The CDR3 DNA sequence: TGTGCCAGCAGCGGTACAGGGAGCTCCTACAATGAGCAGTTCTTC. Its translation is CASSGTGSSYNEQFF.

The chain carries TRBV5-1 and TRBJ2-2; 11 bases agree with TRBD2. CDR3 length: 17 residues. Germline trimming cut 2 bases from V and 6 bases from J; bases unmatched to any gene: 9. Germline CDR1 and CDR2: SGHRS and YFSETQ. CDR3 in amino acids: CASSLLAGVQGSGELFF. DNA of the CDR3: TGCGCCAGCAGCTTACTAGCGGGGGTTCAGGGATCCGGGGAGCTGTTTTTT.

The chain joins TRBV18 to TRBJ2-2; TRBD1 agrees at 10 bases. Germline values: CDR1 KGHSH, CDR2 LQKENI. V was pared by 0 bases and J by 4 bases, with 2 bases of the junction left unmatched. The CDR3 is 16 amino acids. The CDR3 coding sequence is TGTGCCAGCTCACCACCGGGACAGGGGTCCACCGGGGAGCTGTTTTTT. Its translation: CASSPPGQGSTGELFF.

The rearrangement uses TRBV7-2 and TRBJ1-2; 8 bases are shared with TRBD1. The ends lost 5 bases at V and 8 bases at J; junction bases unmatched: 10. The germline CDR1 and CDR2 sequences are SGHTA and FQGNSA. This CDR3 contains 14 residues. CDR3 protein: CASSRIGQGQGYTF. CDR3 nucleotides: TGTGCCAGCAGCCGGATCGGACAGGGTCAGGGCTACACCTTC.

V gene TRBV6-6 combines with J gene TRBJ1-1; D possibly corresponds to TRBD1 (5 bases). CDR3 size: 13 residues. The V and J ends lost 2 bases and 5 bases respectively, with 9 bases between them. Per germline, CDR1 MNHNY and CDR2 SVGAGI (reference sequence). The CDR3 sequence is CASSYGQGTEAFF. The CDR3 bases are TGTGCCAGCAGTTACGGGCAGGGAACTGAAGCTTTCTTT.

The V and J genes are TRBV9 and TRBJ2-7, with D possibly being TRBD1 (6 bases). V lost 4 bases and J lost 3, with 17 bases in between. Germline CDR1 SGDLS, CDR2 YYNGEE. The CDR3 is 15 amino acids. The CDR3 coding sequence is TGTGCCAGCAGCTTAAGTGTTGGGGGCCACTACGAGCAGTACTTC. Translation: CASSLSVGGHYEQYF.

The V gene is TRBV5-4, the J gene TRBJ2-7; TRBD1 aligns across 9 bases. J was trimmed by 6 bases and V by 1 base; bases with no gene match: 11. The CDR3 length is 16 residues. Germline V CDR1 and CDR2: SGHNT, YYREEE (reference sequence). The CDR3 sequence: CASSLLGGQGPREQYF. The CDR3 DNA sequence: TGTGCCAGCAGCTTGTTGGGGGGACAGGGCCCGCGCGAGCAGTACTTC.

This chain joins TRBV7-2 and TRBJ1-5; D is unresolved. The V end was cut by 5 bases, the J end by 5 bases, with 16 bases between. This CDR3 has 15 amino acids. Germline assignment: CDR1 SGHTA and CDR2 FQGNSA. CDR3 coding DNA: TGTGCCAGCAGCCTTACCCCCGGGGTGGATCAGCCCCAGCATTTT. Translating gives CASSLTPGVDQPQHF.

The CDR3 region has the DNA TGTGCCAGCAGTACCCGGGGGGCGGATACGCAGTATTTT. The encoded protein is CASSTRGADTQYF. This chain joins TRBV6-4 and TRBJ2-3; D may be TRBD2 (7 bases). Germline CDR1 is MRHNA and CDR2 is SNTAGT. The CDR3 contains 13 residues. V dropped 5 bases and J dropped 6 bases, with 12 bases sitting between them.

This rearrangement joins TRBV19 to TRBJ2-2; 7 nucleotides line up with TRBD2. J was trimmed by 3 bases and V by 7 bases; bases with no gene match: 11. This CDR3 region has 16 residues. CDR1 LNHDA and CDR2 SQIVND come from the germline V gene (reference sequence). CDR3 nucleotides: TGTGCCAGTACTCAACCCGGCGGGGGAGACACCGGGGAGCTGTTTTTT. The encoded protein is CASTQPGGGDTGELFF.

The J gene is TRBJ2-1, the V gene TRBV20-1, with 8 bases fitting TRBD2. The CDR3 covers 15 residues. V lost 3 bases and J lost 4; bases outside the gene matches: 8. Germline V gives CDR1 DFQATT, CDR2 SNEGSKA (reference sequence). DNA of the CDR3: TGCAGTGCTAGTGTGGGCGGGGGGAGTTACAATGAGCAGTTCTTC. It codes for CSASVGGGSYNEQFF.